This TCR beta chain was recovered during a study of blood T cell repertoires in COVID-19. At the level of the study: From the United States, Italy and Spain came samples of acute and convalescent COVID-19. T cells, B-cell-depleted T cells, or PBMCs provided the cDNA or gDNA that served as material.

V gave up 5 bases and J gave up 2 bases, with 10 bases separating them. CDR1 LNHDA and CDR2 SQIVND come from the germline V gene (reference sequence). This CDR3 contains 13 residues. Under the authors' procedure: How many nucleated cells were present was estimated from reference gene primer amplification. Measured with immunoSEQ multiplex PCR; TCRdb has only the in-frame clones, and not every one. V and J calls plus clone size are reproduced from that table; the DNA served to infer D and trimming. The repertoire includes 200,000 to 300,000 clones, over 70% of them detected once, and approximately 8.7% sits in the top ten.

This clonotype originated in a woman of 80 years or more with acute or convalescent COVID-19. V usage is TRBV19 and J usage is TRBJ2-7; D remains ambiguous. Source material: peripheral blood. The CDR3 sequence: CASSSRGAYEQYF. The CDR3 nucleotides read TGTGCCAGTAGTTCCAGAGGCGCCTACGAGCAGTACTTC.